These 11 T cell receptor beta chains were sequenced from one sample in a study of blood T cell repertoires in COVID-19. Clones were read by immunoSEQ multiplex PCR, and TCRdb kept only the in-frame ones, dropping some. The data contain 250,000 to 300,000 clones, roughly 86% of them singletons. Sequenced input: peripheral blood. The receptors stem from a woman aged 55-70 years with COVID-19, enrolled during active disease.

V is TRBV6-5 and J is TRBJ1-6, with no clear D. CDR1 is MNHEY, CDR2 SVGAGI, per germline. Trimming cost V 6 bases and J 6 bases, with 15 bases left between them. CDR3 length equals 15 residues. The DNA for the CDR3 is TGTGCCAGCAGGAGGGAGGAAATCCTTAATTCACCCCTCCACTTT. Its protein is CASRREEILNSPLHF.

The gene calls are TRBV3-1 (or the pseudogene TRBV3-2) and TRBJ2-7, with D possibly being TRBD2 (6 bases). The CDR3 loop spans 14 amino acids. The germline V and J ends were trimmed by 2 bases and 5 bases, with 13 bases remaining between them. CDR1 is LGHDT and CDR2 is YNNKEL in the germline V gene (reference sequence). In nucleotides, the CDR3 is TGTGCCAGCAGCCAACGCCGGGAGAGTAACGAGCAGTACTTC. Amino acid sequence: CASSQRRESNEQYF.

This sequence joins TRBV6-6 and TRBJ2-4; D is perhaps TRBD1 (5 bases). The germline V and J ends were trimmed by 6 bases and 0 bases, with 12 bases remaining between them. The CDR3 covers 15 residues. CDR1 MNHNY and CDR2 SVGAGI come from the germline V gene (reference sequence). CDR3 protein: CASSPTVLAKNIQYF. The CDR3 bases are TGTGCCAGCAGCCCGACAGTGCTAGCCAAAAACATTCAGTACTTC.

The J gene is TRBJ2-3, the V gene TRBV27; the D gene is possibly TRBD2 (5 bases). V was pared by 2 bases and J by 2 bases, with 14 bases between. Germline values: CDR1 MNHEY, CDR2 SMNVEV (reference sequence). The CDR3 spans 16 residues. This CDR3 is CASSLIYGLTTDTQYF. In DNA form, the CDR3 reads TGTGCCAGCAGTTTAATTTACGGACTTACCACAGATACGCAGTATTTT.

In this sample, this clone turned up once. V gene TRBV30 combines with J gene TRBJ1-2; 7 bases line up with TRBD1. CDR3 length equals 13 residues. After removal of 2 bases from V and 3 bases from J, the junction contained 3 bases not matched to a gene. In germline, CDR1 is GTSNPN, CDR2 SVGIG (reference sequence). The CDR3, as DNA: TGTGCCTGGAGTCAGGGGGTGGACTATGGCTACACCTTC. It codes for CAWSQGVDYGYTF.

This chain connects TRBV11-2 to TRBJ2-7; TRBD2 matches at 7 bases. The CDR3 is 15 amino acids. V was clipped by 3 bases and J by 3 bases; unmatched bases: 8. CDR1 is SGHAT, CDR2 FQNNGV, per germline. This CDR3 reads CASSFGRSLLYEQYF. The CDR3 coding sequence is TGTGCCAGCAGCTTCGGGAGGTCTCTTCTCTACGAGCAGTACTTC.

This clone showed up just a few times. The chain has TRBV29-1 and TRBJ1-1, with 7 bases fitting TRBD1. Trimming took 6 bases from V and 6 from J; bases not matched to a gene: 4. This CDR3 is 11 amino acids long. Germline CDR1 and CDR2: SQVTM and ANQGSEA. Here the CDR3 reads CSVNRGAEAFF. The CDR3 DNA reads TGCAGCGTAAACAGGGGTGCTGAAGCTTTCTTT.

V is TRBV5-8 and J is TRBJ1-2; D might be TRBD1 (6 bases). V was trimmed by 3 bases and J by 3 bases, leaving 9 bases between them. The CDR3 loop spans 13 amino acids. Germline V lookup: CDR1 SGHTS, CDR2 YDEGEE. The CDR3 bases are TGTGCCAGCAGCTCGCAGGGGTACTATGGCTACACCTTC. Translation gives CASSSQGYYGYTF.

In this sample, this clone turned up a few times. The rearrangement uses TRBV25-1 and TRBJ1-2; 7 bases are a match to TRBD1. Germline V gene data show CDR1 as MGHDK and CDR2 as SYGVNS. The trim removed 5 bases at V and 0 bases at J, leaving 3 bases unmatched. The CDR3 totals 14 residues. Written as DNA, the CDR3 is TGTGCCAGCAGTTACGGGACAGCTAACTATGGCTACACCTTC. Protein product: CASSYGTANYGYTF.

The chain links TRBV18 to TRBJ2-7, with 9 bases lining up with TRBD1. The ends lost 3 bases at V and 5 bases at J; junction bases unmatched: 5. Germline V gene data show CDR1 as KGHSH and CDR2 as LQKENI. The CDR3 consists of 14 residues. CDR3 in DNA: TGTGCCAGCTCACCCGGACAGGGGTGGAACGAGCAGTACTTC. Protein product: CASSPGQGWNEQYF.

CDR3 in amino acids: CASSTDSVNTEAFF. The CDR3 bases are TGCGCCAGCAGCACCGACAGCGTGAACACTGAAGCTTTCTTT. The chain couples TRBV5-1 to TRBJ1-1; the D gene is possibly TRBD1 (5 bases). Between the trimmed V and J ends, which lost 4 bases and 0 bases, there was a span of 10 bases. The CDR3 has 14 amino acids. Looked up from germline, CDR1 is SGHRS and CDR2 is YFSETQ.